What follows are 2 T cell receptor beta chains derived from one specimen sequenced in a study of blood T cell repertoires in COVID-19. The protocol was immunoSEQ multiplex PCR, while the TCRdb copy is restricted to in-frame clones and leaves out a portion. The sample holds about 110,000 clones, roughly 88% seen once. The sample comprised peripheral blood. Receptors were obtained from a man aged 50 or older with active or convalescent COVID-19.

In DNA form, the CDR3 reads TGTGCCAGCAGCCGCCCCCCTCTCAGGGATCAGCCCCAGCATTTT. Protein product: CASSRPPLRDQPQHF. The rearrangement joins TRBV28 to TRBJ1-5; D is perhaps TRBD1 (5 bases). Trimming took 6 bases from V and 5 from J, leaving 17 bases between them. The length of the CDR3 is 15 residues. CDR1 and CDR2 from the germline V gene are MDHEN and SYDVKM.

The rearrangement links TRBV28 to TRBJ1-2; 8 nucleotides match TRBD1. Germline V gene data show CDR1 as MDHEN and CDR2 as SYDVKM. CDR3 length: 16 residues. V lost 1 base and J lost 7; bases outside the gene matches: 11. CDR3 sequence reads: CASSLSKGQGFVGYTF. The DNA for the CDR3 is TGTGCCAGCAGTTTATCTAAAGGACAGGGATTTGTTGGCTACACCTTC.